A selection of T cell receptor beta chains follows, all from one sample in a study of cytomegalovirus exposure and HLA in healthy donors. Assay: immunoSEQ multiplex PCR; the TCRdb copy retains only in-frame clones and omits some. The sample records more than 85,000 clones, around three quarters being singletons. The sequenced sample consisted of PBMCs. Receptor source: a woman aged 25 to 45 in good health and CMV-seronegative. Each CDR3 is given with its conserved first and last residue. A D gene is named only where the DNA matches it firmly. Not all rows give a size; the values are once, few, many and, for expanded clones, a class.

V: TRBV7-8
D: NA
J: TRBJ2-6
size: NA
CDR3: CASSLVYHYSGANVLTF
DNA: TGTGCCAGCAGCTTAGTATACCACTACTCTGGGGCCAACGTCCTGACTTTC

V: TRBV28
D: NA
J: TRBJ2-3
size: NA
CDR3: CASTGTDTQYF
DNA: TGTGCCAGCACCGGCACAGATACGCAGTATTTT

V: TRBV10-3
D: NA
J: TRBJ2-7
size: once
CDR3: CAISEQAISLYEQYF
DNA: TGTGCCATCAGTGAGCAGGCCATATCCCTCTACGAGCAGTACTTC

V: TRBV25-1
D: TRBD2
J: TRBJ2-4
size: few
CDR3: CASSELGEGLENIQYF
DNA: TGTGCCAGCAGTGAATTGGGGGAGGGCCTTGAAAACATTCAGTACTTC

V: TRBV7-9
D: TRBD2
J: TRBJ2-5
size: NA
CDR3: CASSPGLVQETQYF
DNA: TGTGCCAGCAGCCCGGGACTAGTCCAAGAGACCCAGTACTTC

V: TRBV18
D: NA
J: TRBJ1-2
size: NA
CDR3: CASSPLQEPGYGYTF
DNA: TGTGCCAGCTCACCACTCCAGGAACCCGGCTATGGCTACACCTTC

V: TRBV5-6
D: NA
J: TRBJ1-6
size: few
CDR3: CASSPTGGGPLHF
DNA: TGTGCCAGCAGCCCCACGGGAGGGGGACCCCTCCACTTT

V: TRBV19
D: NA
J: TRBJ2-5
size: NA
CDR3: CATRPRGRRAQYF
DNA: TGTGCCACACGCCCTAGAGGCCGGCGGGCCCAGTACTTC

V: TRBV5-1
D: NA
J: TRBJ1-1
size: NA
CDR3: CASSLEGHSAEAFF
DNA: TGCGCCAGCAGCTTGGAGGGACATAGCGCTGAAGCTTTCTTT

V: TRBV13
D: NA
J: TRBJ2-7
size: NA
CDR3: CASSLAQVSLYEQYF
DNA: TGTGCCAGCAGCTTAGCTCAGGTCAGTCTCTACGAGCAGTACTTC

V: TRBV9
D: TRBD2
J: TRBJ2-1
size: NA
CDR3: CASSSGGARSYNEQFF
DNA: TGTGCCAGCAGTAGCGGGGGGGCCCGCTCCTACAATGAGCAGTTCTTC

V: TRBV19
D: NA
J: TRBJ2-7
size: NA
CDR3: CASLGGEGDEQYF
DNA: TGTGCCAGTCTTGGGGGCGAGGGGGACGAGCAGTACTTC

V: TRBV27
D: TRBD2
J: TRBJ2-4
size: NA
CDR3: CASSSNNLPGTSGEAKNIQYF
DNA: TGTGCCAGCAGTTCAAACAACCTCCCCGGGACTAGCGGGGAAGCCAAAAACATTCAGTACTTC

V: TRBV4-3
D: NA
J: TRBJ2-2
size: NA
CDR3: CASSQDRSTPYTGELFF
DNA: TGCGCCAGCAGCCAAGACCGGTCGACTCCTTACACCGGGGAGCTGTTTTTT

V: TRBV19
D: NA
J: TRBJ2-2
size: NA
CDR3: CASTGLWRKNTGELFF
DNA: TGTGCCAGTACTGGTCTTTGGCGGAAGAACACCGGGGAGCTGTTTTTT

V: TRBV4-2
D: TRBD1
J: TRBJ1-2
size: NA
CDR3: CASSTGQVTYGYTF
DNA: TGTGCCAGCAGCACGGGACAGGTGACCTATGGCTACACCTTC

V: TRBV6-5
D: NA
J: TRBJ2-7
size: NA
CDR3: CASSYSPETYEQYF
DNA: TGTGCCAGCAGTTACTCTCCCGAGACCTACGAGCAGTACTTC

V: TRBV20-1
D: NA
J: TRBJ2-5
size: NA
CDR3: CSGGQQETQYF
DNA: TGCAGTGGGGGACAACAAGAGACCCAGTACTTC

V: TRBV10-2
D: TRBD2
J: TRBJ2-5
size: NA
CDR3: CASTGLAGGYQETQYF
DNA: TGCGCCAGCACTGGACTAGCGGGGGGGTACCAAGAGACCCAGTACTTC

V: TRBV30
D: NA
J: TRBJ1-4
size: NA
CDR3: CAWNPPGEEYILFF
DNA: TGTGCCTGGAACCCCCCGGGAGAAGAGTATATTCTGTTTTTT

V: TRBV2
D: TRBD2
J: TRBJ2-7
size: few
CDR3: CASSTSGGALGEQYF
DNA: TGTGCCAGCAGTACTAGCGGGGGGGCCCTCGGAGAGCAGTACTTC

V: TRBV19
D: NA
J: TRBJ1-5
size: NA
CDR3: CASSMEGRNQPQHF
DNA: TGTGCCAGTAGTATGGAGGGTCGCAATCAGCCCCAGCATTTT

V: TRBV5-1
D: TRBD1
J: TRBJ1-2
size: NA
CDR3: CASSLGTGEGYTF
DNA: TGCGCCAGCAGCTTGGGGACAGGGGAAGGCTACACCTTC

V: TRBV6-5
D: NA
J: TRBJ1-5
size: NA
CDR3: CASKRTVDQPQHF
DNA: TGTGCCAGCAAACGTACGGTGGATCAGCCCCAGCATTTT

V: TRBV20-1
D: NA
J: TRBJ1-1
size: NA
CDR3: CSATRTEAFF
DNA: TGCAGTGCTACCCGTACTGAAGCTTTCTTT

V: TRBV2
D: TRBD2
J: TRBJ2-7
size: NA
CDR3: CASSELAAPPKQYF
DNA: TGTGCCAGCAGTGAACTAGCGGCCCCTCCTAAGCAGTACTTC

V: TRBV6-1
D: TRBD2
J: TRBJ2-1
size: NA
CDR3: CAIIAGGSYNEQFF
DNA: TGTGCCATAATAGCGGGGGGCTCCTACAATGAGCAGTTCTTC

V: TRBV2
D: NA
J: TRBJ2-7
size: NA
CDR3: CASSASYDQDYEQYF
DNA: TGTGCCAGCAGTGCATCTTATGACCAGGATTACGAGCAGTACTTC

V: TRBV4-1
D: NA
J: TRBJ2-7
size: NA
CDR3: CASSQNTGAASNEQYF
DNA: TGCGCCAGCAGCCAAAATACTGGAGCGGCTAGCAACGAGCAGTACTTC

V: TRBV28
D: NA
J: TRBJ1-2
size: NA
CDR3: CASSFGTANYGYTF
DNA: TGTGCCAGCAGTTTTGGCACCGCTAACTATGGCTACACCTTC

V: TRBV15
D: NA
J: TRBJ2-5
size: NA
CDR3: CATSRAHRVETQYF
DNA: TGTGCCACCAGCAGGGCACACAGGGTAGAGACCCAGTACTTC

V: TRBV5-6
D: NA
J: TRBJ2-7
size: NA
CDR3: CASNQMGGESSYEQYF
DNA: TGTGCCAGCAACCAAATGGGCGGGGAGAGCTCCTACGAGCAGTACTTC

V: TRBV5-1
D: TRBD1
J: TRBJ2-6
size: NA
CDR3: CASSLGQGARGANVLTF
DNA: TGCGCCAGCAGCTTAGGACAGGGGGCGCGTGGGGCCAACGTCCTGACTTTC

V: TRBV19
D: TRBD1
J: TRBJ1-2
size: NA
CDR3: CASKSLRDSYGYTF
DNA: TGTGCCAGTAAAAGCCTCCGGGACAGCTATGGCTACACCTTC

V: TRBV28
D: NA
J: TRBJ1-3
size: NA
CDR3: CASSNPGAGSSGNTIYF
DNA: TGTGCCAGCAGCAATCCTGGGGCAGGGTCCTCTGGAAACACCATATATTTT

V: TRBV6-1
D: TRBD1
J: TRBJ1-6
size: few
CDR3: CASSEIIGTVNSPLHF
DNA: TGTGCCAGCAGTGAAATAATTGGGACAGTTAATTCACCCCTCCACTTT

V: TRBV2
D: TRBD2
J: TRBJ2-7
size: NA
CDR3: CASNNRRGAIFPSYEQYF
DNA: TGTGCCAGCAATAATCGGCGGGGGGCTATATTTCCCTCCTACGAGCAGTACTTC

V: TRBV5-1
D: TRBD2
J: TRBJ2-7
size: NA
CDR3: CASSFRDYDEQYF
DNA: TGCGCCAGCAGCTTCCGGGACTACGACGAGCAGTACTTC

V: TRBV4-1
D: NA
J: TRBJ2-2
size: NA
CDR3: CASSQDDMALVAGELFF
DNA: TGCGCCAGCAGCCAAGACGATATGGCCCTAGTCGCCGGGGAGCTGTTTTTT

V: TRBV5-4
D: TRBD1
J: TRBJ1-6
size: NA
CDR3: CASSLDRGSYNSPLHF
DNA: TGTGCCAGCAGCTTGGACAGGGGTTCCTATAATTCACCCCTCCACTTT

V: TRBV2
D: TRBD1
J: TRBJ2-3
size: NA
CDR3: CASSVLGVDTGAPNTDTQYF
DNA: TGTGCCAGCTCCGTGTTGGGGGTAGATACAGGGGCCCCTAACACAGATACGCAGTATTTT

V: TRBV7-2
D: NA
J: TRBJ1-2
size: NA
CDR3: CASSLVVEGYTF
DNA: TGTGCCAGCAGCTTAGTTGTGGAGGGCTACACCTTC

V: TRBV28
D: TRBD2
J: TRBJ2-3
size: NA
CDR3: CASSLAGESTDTQYF
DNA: TGTGCCAGCAGTTTGGCGGGAGAAAGCACAGATACGCAGTATTTT

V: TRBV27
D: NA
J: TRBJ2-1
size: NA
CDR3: CASSMRLLSYNEQFF
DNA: TGTGCCAGCAGTATGCGACTGCTGAGCTACAATGAGCAGTTCTTC

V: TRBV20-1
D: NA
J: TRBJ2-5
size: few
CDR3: CSGRISETQYF
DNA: TGCAGTGGGCGGATTTCGGAGACCCAGTACTTC

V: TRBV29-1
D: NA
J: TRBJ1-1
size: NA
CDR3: CSVAAGETEAFF
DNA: TGCAGCGTTGCTGCAGGGGAGACTGAAGCTTTCTTT

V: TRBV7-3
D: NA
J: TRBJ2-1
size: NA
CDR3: CASSPPGRLSYNEQFF
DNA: TGTGCCAGCAGCCCCCCAGGTAGGCTCTCCTACAATGAGCAGTTCTTC

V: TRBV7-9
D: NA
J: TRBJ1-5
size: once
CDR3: CASSITGEAQPQHF
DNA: TGTGCCAGCAGTATCACGGGGGAAGCTCAGCCCCAGCATTTT

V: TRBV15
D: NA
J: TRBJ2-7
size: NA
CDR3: CATSRQGSYEQYF
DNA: TGTGCCACCAGCAGACAGGGATCCTACGAGCAGTACTTC

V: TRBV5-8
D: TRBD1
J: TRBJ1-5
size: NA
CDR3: CASRPTGGLGQPQHF
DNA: TGTGCCAGCAGGCCGACAGGGGGTCTGGGTCAGCCCCAGCATTTT

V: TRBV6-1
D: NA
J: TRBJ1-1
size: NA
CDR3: CASSEAGVGRTEAFF
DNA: TGTGCCAGCAGTGAAGCTGGGGTTGGGAGAACTGAAGCTTTCTTT

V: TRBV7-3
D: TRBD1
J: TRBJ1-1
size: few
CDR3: CASSRDRDTEAFF
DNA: TGTGCCAGCAGCCGCGACAGGGACACTGAAGCTTTCTTT

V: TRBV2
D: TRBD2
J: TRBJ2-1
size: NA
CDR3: CASSPGGTSGSNEQFF
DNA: TGTGCCAGCAGTCCAGGGGGGACTAGCGGGTCTAATGAGCAGTTCTTC